The 14 T cell receptor beta chains in this list originate from one sample, sequenced in a study of blood T cell repertoires in COVID-19. Clones were sequenced by immunoSEQ multiplex PCR, and TCRdb holds only the in-frame ones, with some missing. The table has some 250,000 clones, 70% to 90% seen once. The sample was PBMCs or T cells enriched from blood (not recorded which). These receptors were collected from a woman between 50 and 59 years old who had recovered from COVID-19.

The chain couples TRBV21-1 to TRBJ2-1; the tabulated D call, TRBD2, remains unverified against the DNA. TRBV21-1 is a recognized pseudogene. The CDR3 sequence is 15 residues long. For the CDR3, the DNA is TGTGCCAGCGCCTCGAAACTAGCGGGAGGGCCACAACAGTTCTTC. Protein product: CASASKLAGGPQQFF.

The V call is TRBV4-1, the J call TRBJ1-4; the match to TRBD1 covers 7 bases. Germline V gene sequence: CDR1 MGHRA, CDR2 YSYEKL. V lost 2 bases, J lost 8 bases, and 2 bases stayed unmatched. This CDR3 contains 13 residues. In DNA form, the CDR3 reads TGCGCCAGCAGCCAACTACAGGGGGAAAAACTGTTTTTT. This sequence encodes CASSQLQGEKLFF.

This sequence joins TRBV18 and TRBJ2-7, with TRBD1 matching over 8 bases. The CDR3 has 14 amino acids. Germline V gene lookup returns CDR1 KGHSH and CDR2 LQKENI. Unmatched junction bases numbered 6, after V lost 5 bases and J lost 3 bases. This chain's CDR3 is CASSTGTGYYEQYF. The CDR3 DNA is TGTGCCAGCTCAACCGGGACAGGATACTACGAGCAGTACTTC. The full variable domain, with the rest looked up from reference TRBV18 and TRBJ2-7, is NAGVMQNPRHLVRRRGQEARLRCSPMKGHSHVYWYRQLPEEGLKFMVYLQKENIIDESGMPKERFSAEFPKEGPSILRIQQVVRGDSAAYFCASSTGTGYYEQYFGPGTRLTVT.

The chain carries TRBV28 and TRBJ2-3; the D gene is possibly TRBD2 (6 bases). V was shortened by 4 bases and J by 3 bases, with 17 bases between the two germline ends. CDR3 length equals 16 residues. Germline V gene sequence: CDR1 MDHEN, CDR2 SYDVKM. The CDR3 DNA follows: TGTGCCAGCAGTTGGGCGGGGCCGGCCCCGACAGATACGCAGTATTTT. Its translation is CASSWAGPAPTDTQYF.

This clone was recorded only once. The chain recombines TRBV5-1 with TRBJ1-1; possibly TRBD1 for D (5 bases). Germline values: CDR1 SGHRS, CDR2 YFSETQ. This CDR3 comprises 14 residues. V was pared by 0 bases and J by 5 bases, with 11 bases between. The CDR3 loop is CASSLDGGSTEAFF. The CDR3 nucleotides are TGCGCCAGCAGCTTGGATGGGGGGTCGACTGAAGCTTTCTTT.

V gene TRBV28 combines with J gene TRBJ1-1; unclear D gene. Trimming removed 1 base at V and 3 bases at J, with 9 bases between. Per germline, CDR1 MDHEN and CDR2 SYDVKM. The CDR3 runs to 14 residues. The CDR3: CASSLSGVYTEAFF. Here the CDR3 DNA reads TGTGCCAGCAGTTTATCCGGGGTCTACACTGAAGCTTTCTTT.

The V call is TRBV3-1 (or the pseudogene TRBV3-2), the J call TRBJ1-2; D not certain. Trimming removed 4 bases from V and 8 bases from J, with 17 bases in between. The CDR3 consists of 14 residues. Per the germline V gene, CDR1 is LGHDT and CDR2 is YNNKEL (reference sequence). CDR3 in amino acids: CASSPSSPPLGYTF. Here the CDR3 DNA reads TGTGCCAGCAGCCCCTCGAGTCCGCCTTTGGGCTACACCTTC.

The chain combines TRBV18 with TRBJ2-3; 9 bases fit TRBD1. Germline lookup yields CDR1 KGHSH and CDR2 LQKENI. V lost 8 bases to trimming and J lost 6 bases; unmatched junction nucleotides: 9. This CDR3 has 14 residues. CDR3 sequence reads: CASHPGTGSDTQYF. The CDR3 coding sequence is TGTGCCAGCCATCCCGGGACAGGGAGCGATACGCAGTATTTT.

The chain joins TRBV19 to TRBJ2-5; 7 bases map to TRBD1. Germline assignment: CDR1 LNHDA and CDR2 SQIVND (reference sequence). Germline trimming cut 5 bases from V and 1 base from J; bases unmatched to any gene: 7. The CDR3 spans 15 residues. CDR3 protein: CASSWDSLFQETQYF. CDR3 bases: TGTGCCAGTAGTTGGGACAGCCTTTTCCAAGAGACCCAGTACTTC.

The chain employs TRBV7-9 and TRBJ2-7; D call uncertain. The CDR3 consists of 16 residues. CDR1 is SEHNR, CDR2 FQNEAQ, per germline (reference sequence). V was clipped by 1 base and J by 1 base, with 14 bases between them. CDR3 nucleotide sequence: TGTGCCAGCAGCTTAGGGCCGGGTTATGGGTCCTACGAGCAGTACTTC. The encoded protein is CASSLGPGYGSYEQYF.

The J gene is TRBJ2-7, the V gene TRBV6-5; TRBD1 is a possible D gene (6 bases). V lost 6 bases and J 1 base, leaving 13 bases between the germline ends. The CDR3 extends over 14 amino acids. Germline V lookup: CDR1 MNHEY, CDR2 SVGAGI. CDR3 sequence reads: CASRLSRGSYEQYF. CDR3 nucleotide sequence: TGTGCCAGCAGGCTGTCCAGGGGATCCTACGAGCAGTACTTC.

This chain connects TRBV6-6 to TRBJ1-1; D ambiguous. The V gene's germline CDR1 is MNHNY and CDR2 SVGAGI (reference sequence). V was cut by 9 bases and J by 5 bases, with 19 bases left in between. The CDR3 sequence is 14 residues long. In DNA form, the CDR3 reads TGTGCCAGTTCTTTCGGGAGCCGGTTGACTGAAGCTTTCTTT. It specifies CASSFGSRLTEAFF.

The rearrangement joins TRBV6-5 to TRBJ1-6; D perhaps matches TRBD1 (6 bases). Trimming removed 0 bases from V and 6 bases from J, with 9 bases in between. The CDR3 has 15 amino acids. Germline V lookup: CDR1 MNHEY, CDR2 SVGAGI. CDR3 protein: CASSYSDSRNSPLHF. The CDR3 bases are TGTGCCAGCAGTTACTCGGACAGTCGTAATTCACCCCTCCACTTT.

The chain uses TRBV5-8 and TRBJ2-2; TRBD1 might be the D (6 bases). Trimming removed 6 bases at V and 0 bases at J, with 15 bases between. The CDR3 covers 16 residues. Germline CDR1 and CDR2: SGHTS and YDEGEE. CDR3 coding DNA: TGTGCCAGCACCCTTAACAGGGATCCGAACACCGGGGAGCTGTTTTTT. This sequence encodes CASTLNRDPNTGELFF.